This T cell receptor (beta chain) was sequenced for a study of blood T cell repertoires in COVID-19. Study at large: The United States, Italy and Spain were the sources of the acute and convalescent COVID-19 samples. Sources were T cells, B-cell-depleted T cells, or PBMCs; the material itself was cDNA or gDNA.

Germline CDR1 reads GTSNPN; CDR2 reads SVGIG (reference sequence). The CDR3 length is 16 residues. The ends were cut back, 5 bases at V and 7 bases at J, with 27 bases in the middle. Authors' data handling: From reference gene primer amplification, estimates of nucleated cell counts were derived. TCRdb's copy holds only in-frame clones and misses some; the assay was immunoSEQ multiplex PCR. For V, J and clone size, that table is used; D and trimming come from the DNA. The table has tens of thousands of clones, 78% seen once. Material for sequencing was peripheral blood. The chain combines TRBV30 with TRBJ2-7, with D possibly TRBD1 on 5 matching bases. The TCR was taken from a man older than 75 with acute or convalescent COVID-19. CDR3 nucleotides: TGTGCCTGGGGGGTGCCAGGGAAAGGTATAGTGGGAGAGCAGTACTTC. It codes for CAWGVPGKGIVGEQYF.